This paragraph reports one TCR beta chain. This clone was recorded a few times. Its antigen remains unidentified. No per-base quality is available; no much larger clone lies one base away. Other DNA sequences in this sample translate to the same CDR3. The data stem from a study of beta chain features in type 1 diabetes (dated by TCRdb to the late 2010s). With respect to the entire study: No differences in mean age, gender distribution, total cell number or subset yield were found between patients and healthy donors. Across all samples, fewer than 110,000,000 sorted cells were examined, and cell number per subset correlated strongly with RNA yield. Whereas all 30 or so donors provided naive and central memory subsets, regulatory and stem cell-like memory subsets were isolated from just 8 patients and roughly eight healthy donors. In the study, recently diagnosed type 1 diabetes patients and matched healthy donors were compared on the TCRB repertoires of their sorted circulating CD4+ T cell subsets.

V is cut by 0 bases and J by 5 bases, and the space between the germline ends is 4 bases. Looking up the germline V gene (reference sequence) yields CDR1 DFQATT and CDR2 SNEGSKA. From cysteine to phenylalanine, the CDR3 is 11 amino acids long. Only the CDR3 part of the read is kept: 33 bases, read in frame from the first base. Each donor gave one peripheral blood draw, averaging about 120 mL, which was collected into heparinised tubes. A BD FACSAria II was used to sort naive, central memory, regulatory and stem cell-like memory CD4+ T cells with a panel that included CD45RO, CCR7, CD25, CD127, CD95 and CD27. A purity above 95% was achieved for all sorted populations. PBMCs were isolated immediately by Lymphoprep density gradient centrifugation and stained directly without culture. To minimize batch effects, samples were stained and sorted in pairs, one healthy donor with one patient per experiment.

Results the study describes overall, beyond this receptor: Type 1 diabetes patients showed a moderate but significant shortening of TCRB CDR3 length in all four CD4+ subsets. Patients with type 1 diabetes made fewer insertions and deleted more nucleotides at VDJ recombination sites, implying thymic rearrangement abnormalities. Because cDNA was sequenced instead of genomic DNA, activated cells with high expression could be over-represented, although the groups did not differ in activation or CD3 levels. HLA sub-analyses involved small numbers of individuals, so any influence of HLA type on TCRB rearrangement remained unresolved. PCR might favor shorter templates, but patient and control samples were amplified and corrected together, so any skew would affect both groups equally. Naive, central memory and regulatory TCRB repertoires appeared to be more similar among patients than among healthy donors.

The entire isolated RNA was reverse transcribed using the High Capacity cDNA Reverse Transcription Kit, and thus expressed TCRB transcripts were sequenced. Deep immunoSEQ sequencing was performed on naive, central memory and regulatory T cell samples, with an average of around 3.4 million total reads per sample. After sorted cells were lysed in RLT buffer, RNA was extracted with DNase-treated RNeasy Micro or Mini kits, with the choice depending on cell number. To prevent cross-contamination, every cell subset was processed on its own, while patient and healthy donor samples were processed together. The immunoSEQ multiplex PCR was used to amplify TCRB sequences from cDNA, generating 87-bp fragments that spanned the CDR3 region. Sequencing of the amplicons was done on the Illumina HiSeq platform. In the original analysis: PCR bias was corrected computationally using synthetic template baselines, and reads within Hamming distance 2 were collapsed, with unmergeable singletons discarded. Reads were aligned against IMGT so that V, D and J genes, CDR3 length and insertions or deletions at six rearrangement sites could be assigned. Clonotype counts were normalized to sorted cell number within each subset before computing true diversity and Gini coefficients with the tcR R package. The overlap coefficient, calculated on TCRB nucleotide sequences, was used to measure repertoire sharing. Out-of-frame TCRB sequences from naive cells were analyzed as a proxy for the pre-selection repertoire. Drawn from immuneACCESS, this table holds only the in-frame rearrangements with V and J called that TCRdb kept. Clones are partly lost; checked studies trace under half to an unresolved V gene and leave the rest unexplained. That table furnishes V, J and clone size, whereas the DNA furnished D and trimming. The sample yields 350,000 to 450,000 clones; around 14% were counted once. The ten largest make up approximately 0.035% of the sample.

The receptor comes from a man aged 25 to 45 in good health. Sequencing was performed on naive CD4+ T cells from blood. Read against the paper, the sample's cell subset or site label means: true naive CD4+ T cells. The V and J segments used are TRBV20-1 and TRBJ2-5, with the D gene too uncertain to name. The DNA is TGCAGTGCTAGAGAGCGTGAGACCCAGTACTTC. The translation is CSARERETQYF.